Following are 29 T cell receptor beta chains from one sample sequenced in a study of cytomegalovirus exposure and HLA in healthy donors. PCR employed 60 Vbeta and 13 Jbeta primers. Some clones are missing from TCRdb's copy, which holds only in-frame ones; the method was immunoSEQ multiplex PCR. This sample has about 190,000 clones; over 70% occur once, and the top ten carry less than 4.5%. The material sequenced was PBMCs. The receptors derive from a man aged 45-65 years in good health and CMV-seronegative.

The chain joins TRBV4-1 to TRBJ2-1, with D hard to call. CDR1 is MGHRA, CDR2 YSYEKL, per germline. This CDR3 is 16 amino acids long. Trimming removed 6 bases from V and 8 bases from J, with 23 bases in between. In DNA, the CDR3 is TGCGCCAGCAGTGCCCGGTTCGGTCTCTTCTCGGATGAGCAGTTCTTC. Amino acid sequence: CASSARFGLFSDEQFF.

The gene calls are TRBV13 and TRBJ1-6; no definite D call. Per the germline V gene, CDR1 is PRHDT and CDR2 is FYEKMQ (reference sequence). The germline V and J ends were trimmed by 4 bases and 11 bases, with 21 bases remaining between them. The CDR3 is 16 residues long. The CDR3, as DNA: TGTGCCAGCAGCTCACGGGAACAGCTAGAGTCGACACCCCTCCACTTT. Translating gives CASSSREQLESTPLHF.

In this sample, this clone turned up a few times. The V call is TRBV10-3, the J call TRBJ2-7; 12 bases agree with TRBD1. Germline V CDR1 and CDR2: ENHRY, SYGVKD. This CDR3 region has 15 residues. V was pared by 3 bases and J by 5 bases, with 5 bases of the junction left unmatched. The CDR3 loop is CAISDRDRGLNEQYF. CDR3 DNA sequence: TGTGCCATCAGTGACCGGGACAGGGGGCTCAACGAGCAGTACTTC.

The V gene is TRBV19, the J gene TRBJ2-3; 9 positions match TRBD1. Germline V lookup: CDR1 LNHDA, CDR2 SQIVND (reference sequence). The V and J ends lost 8 bases and 4 bases, in that order; junction bases with no gene match: 4. The CDR3 has 13 amino acids. CDR3 bases: TGTGCCAGTTGGGACAGGGCTGCAGATACGCAGTATTTT. Encoded protein: CASWDRAADTQYF.

V gene TRBV7-9 combines with J gene TRBJ2-3; weak D call: TRBD2 (6 bases). V shed 5 bases and J shed 3 bases, with 12 bases lying between them. CDR3 length: 14 amino acids. Per the germline V gene, CDR1 is SEHNR and CDR2 is FQNEAQ (reference sequence). The CDR3 reads CASSQLGRTDTQYF. The CDR3 coding sequence is TGTGCCAGCAGCCAGCTAGGGAGGACAGATACGCAGTATTTT. Supplemented by reference TRBV7-9 and TRBJ2-3, the full variable domain reads DTGVSQNPRHKITKRGQNVTFRCDPISEHNRLYWYRQTLGQGPEFLTYFQNEAQLEKSRLLSDRFSAERPKGSFSTLEIQRTEQGDSAMYLCASSQLGRTDTQYFGPGTRLTVL.

The rearrangement joins TRBV5-1 to TRBJ1-1; 9 bases map to TRBD1. The CDR3 extends over 17 amino acids. Per germline, CDR1 SGHRS and CDR2 YFSETQ. With V trimmed by 5 bases and J by 0 bases, 11 bases remained unmatched. The CDR3 here is CASRVTGQGLMNTEAFF. The CDR3 DNA is TGCGCCAGCAGAGTGACGGGACAGGGACTCATGAACACTGAAGCTTTCTTT.

A single count supports this clone. The chain carries TRBV25-1 and TRBJ1-1, with D unresolved. The CDR3 loop spans 12 amino acids. The germline V gene has CDR1 MGHDK and CDR2 SYGVNS. Deletions cut 3 bases from V and 7 bases from J, with 9 bases between. The CDR3: CASSDSLNEAFF. The DNA for the CDR3 is TGTGCCAGCAGTGACTCACTCAATGAAGCTTTCTTT.

The chain couples TRBV7-6 to TRBJ1-4; TRBD1 matches at 7 bases. Germline trimming cut 1 base from V and 3 bases from J; bases unmatched to any gene: 2. The germline CDR1 and CDR2 sequences are SGHVS and FNYEAQ. The CDR3 loop spans 15 amino acids. The CDR3 is CASSLERGPNEKLFF. In DNA, the CDR3 is TGTGCCAGCAGCTTAGAAAGGGGGCCTAATGAAAAACTGTTTTTT.

The chain recombines TRBV2 with TRBJ2-2; D unclear. The CDR3 totals 15 residues. CDR1 and CDR2 (germline): SNHLY, FYNNEI. V was trimmed by 10 bases and J by 0 bases, leaving 15 bases between them. The CDR3 sequence is CATQKSGSNTGELFF. The CDR3 DNA is TGTGCCACTCAAAAATCCGGTTCGAACACCGGGGAGCTGTTTTTT.

The gene calls are TRBV2 and TRBJ1-4; 7 bases line up with TRBD1. CDR1 SNHLY and CDR2 FYNNEI come from the germline V gene. The CDR3 has 12 residues. Unmatched junction bases numbered 3, after V lost 6 bases and J lost 8 bases. The CDR3 here is CASRAGGEKLFF. The CDR3 nucleotides read TGTGCCAGCAGGGCAGGGGGAGAAAAACTGTTTTTT.

The rearrangement links TRBV18 to TRBJ1-6; D not certain. With 5 bases removed from V and 0 bases from J, the gap between germline ends came to 8 bases. The CDR3 covers 15 residues. Germline CDR1 KGHSH, CDR2 LQKENI. This chain's CDR3 is CASSVLSSYNSPLHF. CDR3 nucleotide sequence: TGTGCCAGCTCAGTCCTAAGCTCCTATAATTCACCCCTCCACTTT. Complete variable domain (other parts from reference TRBV18 and TRBJ1-6): NAGVMQNPRHLVRRRGQEARLRCSPMKGHSHVYWYRQLPEEGLKFMVYLQKENIIDESGMPKERFSAEFPKEGPSILRIQQVVRGDSAAYFCASSVLSSYNSPLHFGNGTRLTVT.

This rearrangement joins TRBV9 to TRBJ2-5; 8 bases align to TRBD1. TRBJ2-7 explains the end of the DNA better; the J call may be wrong. The CDR3 consists of 13 residues. Germline CDR1 is SGDLS and CDR2 is YYNGEE. The CDR3 DNA reads as TGTGCCAGCAGCTCAGGACAGGGCTACGAGCAGTACTTC. Translation gives CASSSGQGYEQYF.

This chain joins TRBV5-6 and TRBJ1-2, with unresolved D. This CDR3 region has 14 residues. Germline assignment: CDR1 SGHDT and CDR2 YYEEEE. V lost 7 bases, J lost 0 bases, and 13 bases lay in between. Here the CDR3 DNA reads TGTGCCAGCTCCCGGTGGGGAGCTAACTATGGCTACACCTTC. Protein product: CASSRWGANYGYTF.

The J gene is TRBJ1-1, the V gene TRBV7-2; possible D gene TRBD1, 5 bases. CDR3 size: 16 residues. The V and J ends lost 1 base and 0 bases respectively, with 12 bases between them. Germline values: CDR1 SGHTA, CDR2 FQGNSA. CDR3 sequence (DNA): TGTGCCAGCAGCTTAGTATCGGCAGGGATGAACACTGAAGCTTTCTTT. Residues: CASSLVSAGMNTEAFF.

The chain couples TRBV29-1 to TRBJ2-5; TRBD2 matches 7 bases. The CDR3 consists of 12 residues. Germline loops: CDR1 SQVTM, CDR2 ANQGSEA. Trimming cost V 6 bases and J 5 bases; bases outside gene matches: 6. The CDR3 here is CSVGGKWETQYF. DNA for the CDR3: TGCAGCGTCGGGGGGAAGTGGGAGACCCAGTACTTC.

The chain joins TRBV25-1 to TRBJ1-2; 10 bases line up with TRBD1. The CDR3 contains 13 residues. Germline V CDR1 and CDR2: MGHDK, SYGVNS. J was trimmed by 11 bases and V by 2 bases; bases with no gene match: 5. For the CDR3, the DNA is TGTGCCAGCAGTGAAGTCGGGGACAGGGGATACACCTTC. It specifies CASSEVGDRGYTF.

The rearrangement links TRBV7-9 to TRBJ2-1, with TRBD1 matching over 7 bases. V dropped 5 bases and J dropped 9; count of bases not matched to a gene: 7. The CDR3 runs to 13 residues. The germline V gene has CDR1 SEHNR and CDR2 FQNEAQ (reference sequence). The CDR3 DNA reads as TGTGCCAGCAGCCTCGGGACAGTAAGTGAGCAGTTCTTC. Encoded protein: CASSLGTVSEQFF. The complete variable domain, with remaining parts taken from reference TRBV7-9 and TRBJ2-1, reads DTGVSQNPRHKITKRGQNVTFRCDPISEHNRLYWYRQTLGQGPEFLTYFQNEAQLEKSRLLSDRFSAERPKGSFSTLEIQRTEQGDSAMYLCASSLGTVSEQFFGPGTRLTVL.

The genes are TRBV7-9 and TRBJ2-6; TRBD1 aligns across 9 bases. V dropped 5 bases and J dropped 0; count of bases not matched to a gene: 8. Germline assignment: CDR1 SEHNR and CDR2 FQNEAQ (reference sequence). The CDR3 consists of 18 residues. DNA for the CDR3: TGTGCCAGCAGCCGAGGGAACAGGGGGCTCTCTGGGGCCAACGTCCTGACTTTC. Amino acids: CASSRGNRGLSGANVLTF.

The J gene is TRBJ1-1, the V gene TRBV7-9, with D possibly matching TRBD1 (5 bases). V was trimmed by 8 bases and J by 0 bases, leaving 16 bases between them. Germline loops: CDR1 SEHNR, CDR2 FQNEAQ (reference sequence). The CDR3 consists of 15 residues. The CDR3 bases are TGTGCCAGCCTGAGTCCGGGACTCATGAACACTGAAGCTTTCTTT. Its protein is CASLSPGLMNTEAFF. Combining the CDR3 with reference TRBV7-9 and TRBJ1-1 gives the whole variable domain DTGVSQNPRHKITKRGQNVTFRCDPISEHNRLYWYRQTLGQGPEFLTYFQNEAQLEKSRLLSDRFSAERPKGSFSTLEIQRTEQGDSAMYLCASLSPGLMNTEAFFGQGTRLTVV.

This clone has more than one count but fewer than ten. V is TRBV7-2 and J is TRBJ2-5; 10 nucleotides align to TRBD2. The CDR3 is made up of 16 amino acids. J gave up 2 bases and V 1 base, and 4 bases lay outside the gene matches. Germline V lookup: CDR1 SGHTA, CDR2 FQGNSA. In nucleotides, the CDR3 is TGTGCCAGCAGCTTAGGCCCTAGCGGGGGACAAGAGACCCAGTACTTC. Encoded protein: CASSLGPSGGQETQYF.

This clone was detected a few times. CDR3 nucleotide sequence: TGTGCCAGCAGCCCACAGGGGGCACAGGAGACCCAGTACTTC. Protein product: CASSPQGAQETQYF. The chain links TRBV11-3 to TRBJ2-5, with 9 bases fitting TRBD1. V was pared by 5 bases and J by 5 bases, with 6 bases of the junction left unmatched. This CDR3 has 14 residues. The germline V gene encodes CDR1 SGHNT and CDR2 YENEEA.

The rearrangement uses TRBV7-9 and TRBJ2-3; possible D gene TRBD1, 6 bases. The CDR3 loop spans 15 amino acids. The V gene lost 0 bases and the J gene lost 4 bases, with 11 bases spanning the gap. Germline CDR1 SEHNR, CDR2 FQNEAQ (reference sequence). The chain's CDR3 is CASSLAQGPADTQYF. The CDR3 DNA follows: TGTGCCAGCAGCTTAGCTCAGGGGCCGGCAGATACGCAGTATTTT.

The chain joins TRBV6-5 to TRBJ1-2; weak D call: TRBD1 (6 bases). Germline V gene sequence: CDR1 MNHEY, CDR2 SVGAGI. The CDR3 consists of 13 residues. The V and J ends lost 6 bases and 7 bases respectively, with 15 bases between them. The CDR3 spells CASRPIQGIGYTF. CDR3 in DNA: TGTGCCAGCAGGCCGATACAGGGCATTGGCTACACCTTC.

V gene TRBV11-3 combines with J gene TRBJ2-3; D not resolved. The CDR3 is made up of 13 amino acids. The V end lost 0 bases, the J end lost 4 bases, and 5 bases lay between the germline ends. Germline lookup yields CDR1 SGHNT and CDR2 YENEEA. CDR3 sequence (DNA): TGTGCCAGCAGCTTAGATCCCGCAGATACGCAGTATTTT. Protein sequence: CASSLDPADTQYF.

The rearrangement links TRBV2 to TRBJ1-5; D ambiguous. Per germline, CDR1 SNHLY and CDR2 FYNNEI. Trimming left V 6 bases short and J 7 bases short, with 22 bases between. The CDR3 runs to 16 residues. CDR3 in amino acids: CASSPREQTAGQPQHF. DNA of the CDR3: TGTGCCAGCAGCCCCCGGGAACAGACCGCCGGCCAGCCCCAGCATTTT.

This clone is medium-sized (0.01 to 0.1%). V gene TRBV6-5 combines with J gene TRBJ1-2; 10 positions match TRBD1. CDR1 MNHEY and CDR2 SVGAGI come from the germline V gene. The V segment lost 0 bases and the J segment 1 base; nucleotides outside the gene matches: 2. CDR3 length: 16 amino acids. The CDR3 DNA is TGTGCCAGCAGTTACTCGCGGACAGGGGGTAACTATGGCTACACCTTC. Amino acids: CASSYSRTGGNYGYTF.

V is TRBV30 and J is TRBJ1-1, with 7 bases that match TRBD1. V was pared by 0 bases and J by 7 bases, with 23 bases of the junction left unmatched. This CDR3 region has 19 residues. From germline, CDR1 is GTSNPN and CDR2 SVGIG (reference sequence). CDR3 sequence: CAWSVIWSRDSLFRSEAFF. The CDR3 nucleotides read TGTGCCTGGAGTGTAATTTGGTCCCGGGACAGCCTCTTCCGCAGTGAAGCTTTCTTT. Full variable domain (rest looked up from reference TRBV30 and TRBJ1-1): SQTIHQWPATLVQPVGSPLSLECTVEGTSNPNLYWYRQAAGRGLQLLFYSVGIGQISSEVPQNLSASRPQDRQFILSSKKLLLSDSGFYLCAWSVIWSRDSLFRSEAFFGQGTRLTVV.

This CDR3 is CASRGTGALSPLHF. In DNA form, the CDR3 reads TGTGCCAGCAGGGGGACAGGGGCGCTGTCACCCCTCCACTTT. V and J are TRBV27 and TRBJ1-6, with 10 bases fitting TRBD1. Trimming removed 6 bases from V and 10 bases from J; junction bases left unmatched: 6. This CDR3 spans 14 amino acids. CDR1 and CDR2 from the germline V gene are MNHEY and SMNVEV (reference sequence).

This clone has more than one count but fewer than ten. The chain is built from TRBV2 and TRBJ1-5, with TRBD1 as a possible D gene (6 bases). This CDR3 contains 16 residues. CDR1 and CDR2 from the germline V gene are SNHLY and FYNNEI. V was trimmed by 3 bases and J by 1 base, leaving 13 bases between them. CDR3 sequence (DNA): TGTGCCAGCAGTGAGCCCAGGGGCTTGAGCAATCAGCCCCAGCATTTT. As protein: CASSEPRGLSNQPQHF.